The clone carrying this T cell receptor beta chain has just one count. Sequencing used immunoSEQ multiplex PCR; TCRdb keeps in-frame clones, though not all of them. The sample contains about 330,000 clones, about 90% of which appear only once. This entry comes from a study of blood T cell repertoires in COVID-19. The CDR3 totals 10 residues. Per germline, CDR1 SNHLY and CDR2 FYNNEI. V lost 8 bases and J lost 7, with 8 bases in between. What the recovered Cohort 3 donors had was two negative PCRs, clearance, or symptom resolution. The chain has TRBV2 and TRBJ1-1; possible D gene TRBD1, 5 bases. The sequencing sample was made of PBMCs or T cells enriched from blood (not recorded which). The clonotype comes from a woman aged 30 to 39 who had recovered from COVID-19. The CDR3 DNA reads as TGTGCCAGCTCAGGGATTGAAGCTTTCTTT. This gives the protein CASSGIEAFF.